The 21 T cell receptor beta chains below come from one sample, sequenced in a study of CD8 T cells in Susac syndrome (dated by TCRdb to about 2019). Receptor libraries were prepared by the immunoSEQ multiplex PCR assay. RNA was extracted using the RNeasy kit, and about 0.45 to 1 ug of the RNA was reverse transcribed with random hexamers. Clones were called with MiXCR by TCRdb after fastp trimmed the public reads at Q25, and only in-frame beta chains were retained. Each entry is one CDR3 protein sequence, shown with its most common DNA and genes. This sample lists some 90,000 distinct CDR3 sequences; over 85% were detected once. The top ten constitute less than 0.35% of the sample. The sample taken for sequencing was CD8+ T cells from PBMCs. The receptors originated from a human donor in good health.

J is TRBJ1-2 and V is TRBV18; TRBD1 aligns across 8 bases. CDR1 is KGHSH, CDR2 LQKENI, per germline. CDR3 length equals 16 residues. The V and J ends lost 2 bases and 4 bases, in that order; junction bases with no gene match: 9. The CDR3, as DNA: TGTGCCAGCTCACCAGGTAGAACAGGGGGACCCTATGGCTACACCTTC. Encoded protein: CASSPGRTGGPYGYTF.

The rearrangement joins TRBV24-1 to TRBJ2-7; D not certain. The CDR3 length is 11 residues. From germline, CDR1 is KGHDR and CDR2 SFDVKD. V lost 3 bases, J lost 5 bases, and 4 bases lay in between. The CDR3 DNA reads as TGTGCCACCAGTGATGGAGACGAGCAGTACTTC. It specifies CATSDGDEQYF.

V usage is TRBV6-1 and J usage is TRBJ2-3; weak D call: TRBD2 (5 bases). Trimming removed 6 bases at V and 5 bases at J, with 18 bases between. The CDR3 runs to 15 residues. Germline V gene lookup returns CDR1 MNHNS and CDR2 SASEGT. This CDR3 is CASSDVGLRLDTQYF. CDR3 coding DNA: TGTGCCAGCAGCGACGTAGGACTCCGCCTAGATACGCAGTATTTT.

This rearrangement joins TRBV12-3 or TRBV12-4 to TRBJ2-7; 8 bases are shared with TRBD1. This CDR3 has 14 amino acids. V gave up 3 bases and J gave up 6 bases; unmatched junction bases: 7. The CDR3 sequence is CASSFLGQGPEQYF. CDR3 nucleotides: TGTGCCAGCAGTTTTCTAGGACAGGGTCCCGAGCAGTACTTC.

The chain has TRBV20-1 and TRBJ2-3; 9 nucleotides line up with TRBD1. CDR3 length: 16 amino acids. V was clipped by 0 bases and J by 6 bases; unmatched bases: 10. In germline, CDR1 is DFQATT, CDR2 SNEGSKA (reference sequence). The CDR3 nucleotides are TGCAGTGCTAGAGATACAGGGGGCGACTTCACGGATACGCAGTATTTT. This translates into CSARDTGGDFTDTQYF.

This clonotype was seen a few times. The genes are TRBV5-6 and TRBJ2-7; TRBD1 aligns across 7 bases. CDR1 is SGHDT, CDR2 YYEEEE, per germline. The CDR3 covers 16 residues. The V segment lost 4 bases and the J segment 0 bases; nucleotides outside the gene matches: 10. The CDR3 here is CASSPLTRQGSYEQYF. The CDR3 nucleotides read TGTGCCAGCAGCCCGCTGACAAGACAGGGCTCCTACGAGCAGTACTTC.

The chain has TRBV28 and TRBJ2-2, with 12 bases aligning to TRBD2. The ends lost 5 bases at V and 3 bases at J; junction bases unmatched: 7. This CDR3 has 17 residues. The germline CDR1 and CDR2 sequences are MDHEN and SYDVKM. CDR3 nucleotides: TGTGCCAGCAGTCGTCCGGGACTAGCGGGCCACACCGGGGAGCTGTTTTTT. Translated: CASSRPGLAGHTGELFF. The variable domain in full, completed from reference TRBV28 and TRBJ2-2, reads DVKVTQSSRYLVKRTGEKVFLECVQDMDHENMFWYRQDPGLGLRLIYFSYDVKMKEKGDIPEGYSVSREKKERFSLILESASTNQTSMYLCASSRPGLAGHTGELFFGEGSRLTVL.

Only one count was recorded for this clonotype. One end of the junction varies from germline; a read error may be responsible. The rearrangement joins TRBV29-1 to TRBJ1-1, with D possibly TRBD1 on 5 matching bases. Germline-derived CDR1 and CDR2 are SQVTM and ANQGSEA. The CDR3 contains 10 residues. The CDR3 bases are TGCAGGGGAGAGGGGACTGAAGTTTTCTTT. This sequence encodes CRGEGTEVFF.

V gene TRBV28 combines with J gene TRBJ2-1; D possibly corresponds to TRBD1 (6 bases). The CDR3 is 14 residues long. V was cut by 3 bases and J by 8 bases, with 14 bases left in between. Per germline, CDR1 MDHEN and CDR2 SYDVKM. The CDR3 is CASSLLGGRDEQFF. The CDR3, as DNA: TGTGCCAGCAGTTTGTTAGGGGGAAGGGATGAGCAGTTCTTC.

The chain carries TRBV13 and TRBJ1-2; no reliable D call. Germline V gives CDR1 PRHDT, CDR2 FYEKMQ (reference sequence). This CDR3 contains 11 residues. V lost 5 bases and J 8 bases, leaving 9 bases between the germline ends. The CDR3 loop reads CASSAHPGYTF. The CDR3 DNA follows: TGTGCCAGCAGCGCTCACCCGGGCTACACCTTC.

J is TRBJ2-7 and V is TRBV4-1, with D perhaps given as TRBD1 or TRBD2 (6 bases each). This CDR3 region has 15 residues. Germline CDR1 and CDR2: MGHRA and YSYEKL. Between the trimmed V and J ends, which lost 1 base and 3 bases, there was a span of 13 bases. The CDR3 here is CASSQGPEGGYEQYF. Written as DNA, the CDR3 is TGCGCCAGCAGCCAAGGGCCCGAGGGGGGCTACGAGCAGTACTTC.

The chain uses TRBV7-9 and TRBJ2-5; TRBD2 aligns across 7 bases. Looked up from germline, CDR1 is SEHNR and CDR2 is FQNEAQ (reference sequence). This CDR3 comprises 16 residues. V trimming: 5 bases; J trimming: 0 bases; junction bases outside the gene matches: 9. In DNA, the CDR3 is TGTGCCAGCAGCCCCGGCTTGCGGGGGAACCAAGAGACCCAGTACTTC. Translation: CASSPGLRGNQETQYF.

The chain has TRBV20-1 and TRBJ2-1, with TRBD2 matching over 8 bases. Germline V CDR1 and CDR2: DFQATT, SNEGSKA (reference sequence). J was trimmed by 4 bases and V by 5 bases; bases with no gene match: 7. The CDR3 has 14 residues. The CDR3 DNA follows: TGCAGTGCTTATACTAGCGGACCTTACAATGAGCAGTTCTTC. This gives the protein CSAYTSGPYNEQFF.

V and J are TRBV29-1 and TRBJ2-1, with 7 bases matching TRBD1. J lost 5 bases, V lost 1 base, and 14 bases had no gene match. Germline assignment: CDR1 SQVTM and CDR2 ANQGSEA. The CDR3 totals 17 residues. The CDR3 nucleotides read TGCAGCGTTGAAGTCGTTTCAGGGGGTTCAGCCCACAATGAGCAGTTCTTC. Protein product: CSVEVVSGGSAHNEQFF.

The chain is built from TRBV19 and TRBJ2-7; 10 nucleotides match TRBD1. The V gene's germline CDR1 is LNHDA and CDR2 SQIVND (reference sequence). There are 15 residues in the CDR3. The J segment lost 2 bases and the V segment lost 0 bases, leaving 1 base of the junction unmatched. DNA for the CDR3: TGTGCCAGTAGTATAGATGGGACAGGGGCCTACGAGCAGTACTTC. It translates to CASSIDGTGAYEQYF.

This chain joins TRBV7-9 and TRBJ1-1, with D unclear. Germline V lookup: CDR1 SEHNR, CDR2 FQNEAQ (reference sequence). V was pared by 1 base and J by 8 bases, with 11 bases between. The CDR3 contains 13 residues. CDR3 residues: CASSLGVVKEAFF. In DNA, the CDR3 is TGTGCCAGCAGCTTAGGTGTAGTCAAGGAAGCTTTCTTT.

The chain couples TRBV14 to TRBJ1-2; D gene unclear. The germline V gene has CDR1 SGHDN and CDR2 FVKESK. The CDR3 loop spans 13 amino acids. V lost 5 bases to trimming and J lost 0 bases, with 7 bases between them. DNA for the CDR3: TGTGCCAGCAGCACCGGAGCTAACTATGGCTACACCTTC. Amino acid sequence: CASSTGANYGYTF.

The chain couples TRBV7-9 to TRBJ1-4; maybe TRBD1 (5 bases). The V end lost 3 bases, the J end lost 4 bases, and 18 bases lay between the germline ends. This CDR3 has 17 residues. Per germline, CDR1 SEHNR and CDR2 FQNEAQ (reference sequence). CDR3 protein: CASSLGGAYAVNEKLFF. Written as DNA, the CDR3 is TGTGCCAGCAGCTTGGGGGGAGCCTATGCCGTTAATGAAAAACTGTTTTTT. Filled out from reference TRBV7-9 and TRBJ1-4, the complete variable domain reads DTGVSQNPRHKITKRGQNVTFRCDPISEHNRLYWYRQTLGQGPEFLTYFQNEAQLEKSRLLSDRFSAERPKGSFSTLEIQRTEQGDSAMYLCASSLGGAYAVNEKLFFGSGTQLSVL.

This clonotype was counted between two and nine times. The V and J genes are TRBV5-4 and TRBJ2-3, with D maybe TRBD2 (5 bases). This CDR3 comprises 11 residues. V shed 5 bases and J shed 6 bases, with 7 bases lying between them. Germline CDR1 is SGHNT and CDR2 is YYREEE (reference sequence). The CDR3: CASSSGDTQYF. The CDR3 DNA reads TGTGCCAGCAGTTCGGGGGATACGCAGTATTTT.

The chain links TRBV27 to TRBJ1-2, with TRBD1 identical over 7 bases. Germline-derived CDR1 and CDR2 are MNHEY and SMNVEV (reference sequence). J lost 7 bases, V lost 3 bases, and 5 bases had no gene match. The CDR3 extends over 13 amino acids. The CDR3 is CASSFTPGGGYTF. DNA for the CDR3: TGTGCCAGCAGTTTTACCCCAGGGGGTGGCTACACCTTC.

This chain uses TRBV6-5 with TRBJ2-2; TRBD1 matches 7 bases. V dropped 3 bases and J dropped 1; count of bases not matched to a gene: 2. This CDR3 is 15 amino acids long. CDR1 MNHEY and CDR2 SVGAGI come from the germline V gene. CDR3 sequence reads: CASSYGTENTGELFF. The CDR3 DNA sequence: TGTGCCAGCAGTTATGGGACAGAGAACACCGGGGAGCTGTTTTTT.